Listed below are T cell receptor beta chains from one sample, sequenced in a study of T cells in Graves' hyperthyroidism and ophthalmopathy. TCRdb re-called the multiplex PCR reads through MiXCR, storing one row per CDR3 protein. The data show 300,000 to 450,000 distinct CDR3 sequences, more than 12% seen once. The specimen was blood. These receptor sequences come from a woman between 25 and 40 years old with Graves' hyperthyroidism. CDR3s include the opening cysteine and the closing phenylalanine or tryptophan. A D gene is named only where the DNA matches it firmly. A clone size is listed for some rows: how often the clone was seen (once, few, many), or a class if it is expanded.

TRBD2	.	TRBV9	TRBJ2-1	CASSALAGGETQFF	TGTGCCAGCAGCGCTCTAGCGGGGGGGGAGACCCAGTTCTTC
.	few	TRBV2	TRBJ2-7	CASSEGGTQLEQYF	TGTGCCAGCAGTGAAGGGGGGACCCAACTCGAGCAGTACTTC
TRBD1	many	TRBV20-1	TRBJ1-4	CSASTGGWREKLFF	TGCAGTGCTAGCACAGGGGGTTGGCGTGAAAAACTGTTTTTT
.	many	TRBV12-3/TRBV12-4	TRBJ2-1	CASSYRQYNEQFF	TGTGCCAGCAGTTACAGGCAGTACAATGAGCAGTTCTTC
.	few	TRBV2	TRBJ1-5	CASSEARGPGNQPQHF	TGTGCCAGCAGTGAAGCCAGGGGCCCGGGGAATCAGCCCCAGCATTTT
.	many	TRBV3-1	TRBJ2-2	CASSQVGGSGSGELFF	TGTGCCAGCAGCCAAGTAGGTGGGAGCGGATCCGGGGAGCTGTTTTTT
.	.	TRBV4-1	TRBJ1-2	CASSQVYTGHYGYTF	TGCGCCAGCAGCCAAGTTTATACAGGGCACTATGGCTACACCTTC
.	.	TRBV3-1	TRBJ2-7	CASGQGVNNEQYF	TGTGCCAGCGGCCAAGGGGTCAACAATGAGCAGTACTTC
TRBD2	many	TRBV29-1	TRBJ2-7	CSVAASGRYEQYF	TGCAGCGTTGCAGCTAGCGGGAGATACGAGCAGTACTTC
TRBD1	.	TRBV20-1	TRBJ2-1	CSARALDRGVYNEQFF	TGCAGTGCTAGAGCCCTGGACAGGGGGGTTTACAATGAGCAGTTCTTC
TRBD2	.	TRBV10-1	TRBJ2-1	CASSLDQRGNNEQFF	TGCGCCAGCAGCCTCGATCAGCGGGGAAACAATGAGCAGTTCTTC
.	many	TRBV6-6	TRBJ2-1	CASSYRTGDEQFF	TGTGCCAGCAGTTACCGGACCGGAGATGAGCAGTTCTTC
.	few	TRBV7-9	TRBJ2-2	CASSLNGPYTGELFF	TGTGCCAGCAGCTTAAATGGGCCTTACACCGGGGAGCTGTTTTTT
.	many	TRBV6-1	TRBJ2-7	CASAGLSYEQYF	TGTGCCAGCGCAGGGTTGTCGTACGAGCAGTACTTC
.	few	TRBV30	TRBJ2-5	CAWSGGLTETQYF	TGTGCCTGGAGTGGGGGACTCACGGAGACCCAGTACTTC
.	few	TRBV7-2	TRBJ1-6	CTSSYSQGAGFKNPPLHF	TGTACCAGCAGCTATTCACAGGGTGCCGGTTTCAAAAATCCACCCCTCCACTTT
TRBD2	many	TRBV6-1	TRBJ2-1	CASSPPGLAGGEQFF	TGTGCCAGCAGTCCCCCGGGACTAGCGGGGGGTGAGCAGTTCTTC
.	.	TRBV4-2	TRBJ2-7	CASSQDPSASSYEQYF	TGTGCCAGCAGCCAAGATCCATCAGCGAGCTCCTACGAGCAGTACTTC
.	many	TRBV6-1	TRBJ1-5	CASSYTFASWNQPQHF	TGTGCCAGCAGTTACACATTCGCGTCGTGGAATCAGCCCCAGCATTTT
.	many	TRBV30	TRBJ1-3	CASESLPGNTIYF	TGTGCCTCGGAAAGCTTGCCTGGAAACACCATATATTTT
.	.	TRBV20-1	TRBJ1-1	CSARDQELGAEAFF	TGCAGTGCTAGAGATCAGGAGCTGGGAGCTGAAGCTTTCTTT
.	once	TRBV5-1	TRBJ2-3	CASSLIRVSSSFTDTQYF	TGCGCCAGCAGCTTGATTCGGGTGTCATCCTCTTTCACAGATACGCAGTATTTT
TRBD1	few	TRBV2	TRBJ1-5	CASNRDRRAGYQPQHF	TGTGCCAGCAACAGGGACAGGAGGGCGGGCTATCAGCCCCAGCATTTT
.	many	TRBV2	TRBJ1-4	CASIGTNEKLFF	TGTGCCAGCATCGGGACTAATGAAAAACTGTTTTTT
.	many	TRBV4-1	TRBJ2-3	CASSQGRTELTDTQYF	TGCGCCAGCAGCCAGGGCCGGACGGAGCTCACAGATACGCAGTATTTT
TRBD1	few	TRBV5-6	TRBJ2-1	CASSLATGRGNNEQFF	TGTGCCAGCAGCTTGGCTACGGGCAGGGGGAACAATGAGCAGTTCTTC
.	.	TRBV5-1	TRBJ1-5	CASSLGGASNQPQHF	TGCGCCAGCAGCTTGGGGGGGGCTTCAAATCAGCCCCAGCATTTT
.	few	TRBV29-1	TRBJ2-1	CSVDRSSVQFF	TGCAGCGTTGATCGATCTAGCGTACAGTTCTTC
.	.	TRBV7-2	TRBJ1-1	CASSFGGPEAFF	TGTGCCAGCAGCTTCGGCGGACCTGAAGCTTTCTTT
TRBD2	many	TRBV7-3	TRBJ2-1	CASSSGTSESSYNEQFF	TGTGCCAGCAGCTCCGGGACTAGCGAAAGCTCCTACAATGAGCAGTTCTTC
.	.	TRBV11-2	TRBJ1-2	CASSLDRFYGYTF	TGTGCCAGCAGCTTAGACAGGTTCTATGGCTACACCTTC
.	many	TRBV3-1	TRBJ2-3	CASSQDKRPDTQYF	TGTGCCAGCAGCCAAGATAAGCGCCCAGATACGCAGTATTTT
TRBD1	many	TRBV5-1	TRBJ2-7	CASSPRDRAYEQYF	TGCGCCAGCAGCCCCCGGGACAGGGCATACGAGCAGTACTTC
.	many	TRBV3-1	TRBJ1-1	CASTTMQNTEAFF	TGTGCCAGCACTACTATGCAGAACACTGAAGCTTTCTTT
.	.	TRBV7-9	TRBJ2-2	CASRQENTGELFF	TGTGCCAGCCGACAGGAGAACACCGGGGAGCTGTTTTTT
.	.	TRBV4-2	TRBJ1-4	CASSGEIPTNEKLFF	TGTGCCAGCAGTGGTGAGATACCAACTAATGAAAAACTGTTTTTT
.	many	TRBV10-3	TRBJ1-2	CAISTGYGYGYTF	TGTGCCATCAGTACAGGGTACGGCTATGGCTACACCTTC
.	many	TRBV30	TRBJ1-1	CAWSNLLGDTEAFF	TGTGCCTGGAGTAATTTGCTGGGAGACACTGAAGCTTTCTTT
.	.	TRBV28	TRBJ1-1	CAGSLWGSKTEAFF	TGTGCCGGCAGTTTATGGGGTTCCAAGACTGAAGCTTTCTTT
TRBD1	.	TRBV6-1	TRBJ2-2	CASSSRRQGAGTGELFF	TGTGCCAGCAGTAGCCGGCGACAGGGGGCAGGGACCGGGGAGCTGTTTTTT
TRBD1	few	TRBV7-9	TRBJ2-1	CASSLAGQGEQFF	TGTGCCAGCAGCTTAGCGGGACAGGGTGAGCAGTTCTTC
TRBD1	few	TRBV6-1	TRBJ2-7	CASSEGRGRDEQYF	TGTGCCAGCAGTGAAGGCAGGGGGCGAGACGAGCAGTACTTC
.	.	TRBV28	TRBJ1-5	CASGESGQPQHF	TGTGCCAGCGGGGAGTCCGGGCAGCCCCAGCATTTT
.	.	TRBV24-1	TRBJ2-1	CATGPTGSITYNEQFF	TGTGCCACCGGCCCAACGGGGTCCATAACCTACAATGAGCAGTTCTTC
TRBD1	.	TRBV27	TRBJ2-7	CASRIPGTGSYEQYF	TGTGCCAGCAGAATACCCGGGACAGGGTCCTACGAGCAGTACTTC
.	few	TRBV11-2	TRBJ2-1	CASSLMAPSYNEQFF	TGTGCCAGCAGCTTAATGGCACCCTCCTACAATGAGCAGTTCTTC
.	few	TRBV28	TRBJ2-5	CASSTGRKTQYF	TGTGCCAGCAGTACAGGGCGGAAGACCCAGTACTTC
TRBD2	.	TRBV9	TRBJ2-1	CASSVVGSGGHNEQFF	TGTGCCAGCAGCGTAGTAGGAAGCGGGGGCCACAATGAGCAGTTCTTC
.	many	TRBV6-1	TRBJ2-1	CASSRSGQSSYNEQFF	TGTGCCAGCAGCCGTAGCGGCCAAAGCTCCTACAATGAGCAGTTCTTC
.	few	TRBV19	TRBJ2-1	CASSTYNARDTPRTYNEQFF	TGTGCCAGTAGCACCTACAACGCGCGGGATACTCCTAGGACCTACAATGAGCAGTTCTTC
.	many	TRBV28	TRBJ1-2	CASNFRRTNYGYTF	TGTGCCAGCAATTTTCGACGGACCAACTATGGCTACACCTTC
.	.	TRBV7-8	TRBJ2-3	CASSWRITDTQYF	TGTGCCAGCAGCTGGCGGATCACAGATACGCAGTATTTT